This passage covers 32 T cell receptor beta chains from one sample sequenced in a study of early T cells in non-severe SARS-CoV-2 infection. TCRdb passed the 5' RACE reads through MiXCR, listing each CDR3 protein once. The sample holds about 50,000 distinct CDR3 sequences; approximately 8.4% are singletons and the top ten take roughly 4.2%. The sequenced sample was whole blood. Receptor source: an adult who was a healthcare worker with PCR-confirmed SARS-CoV-2 infection or an uninfected control (not recorded which).

In this sample, this clonotype turned up a few times. The J gene is TRBJ2-7, the V gene TRBV3-1; D might be TRBD1 (5 bases). This CDR3 is built from 13 residues. V was clipped by 7 bases and J by 0 bases, with 10 bases between them. CDR1 is LGHDT, CDR2 YNNKEL, per germline (reference sequence). The CDR3 nucleotides are TGTGCCAGCAAGCGCCAGGGCTCCTACGAGCAGTACTTC. Translation gives CASKRQGSYEQYF.

In this sample, this clonotype turned up a few times. The chain links TRBV11-2 to TRBJ2-3, with D unresolved. V was cut by 0 bases and J by 5 bases, with 6 bases left in between. This CDR3 spans 13 amino acids. Germline CDR1 and CDR2: SGHAT and FQNNGV. Written as DNA, the CDR3 is TGTGCCAGCAGCTTAGATCGCCTAGATACGCAGTATTTT. Amino acid sequence: CASSLDRLDTQYF.

This clonotype has just a few counts. CDR3 protein: CATTDTPTYEQYF. DNA for the CDR3: TGTGCCACCACTGACACCCCTACCTACGAGCAGTACTTC. This chain connects TRBV6-1 to TRBJ2-7; D remains unclear. Deletions cut 10 bases from V and 2 bases from J, with 15 bases between. Germline V CDR1 and CDR2: MNHNS, SASEGT. There are 13 residues in the CDR3.

This clonotype was detected a few times. The chain couples TRBV27 to TRBJ2-7; 10 bases agree with TRBD1. The CDR3 runs to 14 residues. V lost 8 bases and J lost 4; bases outside the gene matches: 8. Germline V gene lookup returns CDR1 MNHEY and CDR2 SMNVEV (reference sequence). The chain's CDR3 is CASRGQGLSYEQYF. The CDR3 region has the DNA TGTGCCAGCCGGGGACAGGGGTTATCATACGAGCAGTACTTC.

This clonotype was observed at least ten times. This chain joins TRBV20-1 and TRBJ1-2; D is uncertain. This CDR3 is 13 amino acids long. Trimming stripped 7 bases from V and 4 bases from J, with 16 bases between. Germline loops: CDR1 DFQATT, CDR2 SNEGSKA (reference sequence). CDR3 sequence (DNA): TGCAGTGTTGGAGCAGGTGCCGGCTATGGCTACACCTTC. Protein: CSVGAGAGYGYTF.

The chain combines TRBV29-1 with TRBJ2-1; D perhaps matches TRBD1 (6 bases). Germline V CDR1 and CDR2: SQVTM, ANQGSEA. The ends were cut back, 6 bases at V and 0 bases at J, with 15 bases in the middle. The CDR3 has 15 amino acids. This CDR3 is CSVDDTDSSYNEQFF. Here the CDR3 DNA reads TGCAGCGTGGACGATACGGACAGCTCCTACAATGAGCAGTTCTTC.

The chain combines TRBV19 with TRBJ1-4, with D possibly being TRBD1 (5 bases). The CDR3 totals 13 residues. Trimming pared 5 bases from V and 4 bases from J, leaving 8 bases between. CDR1 and CDR2 from the germline V gene are LNHDA and SQIVND (reference sequence). The CDR3 region is CASSVRVNEKLFF. DNA of the CDR3: TGTGCCAGTAGTGTCAGGGTTAATGAAAAACTGTTTTTT.

This clonotype showed up just a few times. Mismatch with germline at one junction end may stem from a read error. The rearrangement joins TRBV5-1 to TRBJ1-5; D remains ambiguous. CDR1 and CDR2 (germline): SGHRS, YFSETQ. The CDR3 consists of 14 residues. CDR3 sequence (DNA): TGCGCCAGCAGCGCCGGGTCCCTAAATCAGCCCCGGCATTTT. It encodes CASSAGSLNQPRHF.

The chain couples TRBV5-5 to TRBJ1-2, with D possibly matching TRBD1 (6 bases). V lost 2 bases and J lost 0, with 14 bases in between. This CDR3 is built from 16 residues. CDR1 and CDR2 (germline): SGHKS, YYEKEE (reference sequence). The CDR3 loop is CASSFIRTAANYGYTF. Written as DNA, the CDR3 is TGTGCCAGCAGCTTCATCCGGACAGCAGCTAACTATGGCTACACCTTC.

By sample share, this clonotype is medium-sized. The V call is TRBV12-3 or TRBV12-4, the J call TRBJ2-7, with 9 bases lining up with TRBD1. V lost 6 bases to trimming and J lost 3 bases; unmatched junction nucleotides: 6. The CDR3 covers 14 residues. The chain's CDR3 is CASSPGTGIYEQYF. The CDR3, as DNA: TGTGCCAGCAGCCCCGGGACAGGGATCTACGAGCAGTACTTC.

The genes are TRBV29-1 and TRBJ1-1; 8 positions agree with TRBD1. The CDR3 has 15 amino acids. With 5 bases clipped from V and 0 bases from J, the junction kept 8 bases outside the gene matches. Germline loops: CDR1 SQVTM, CDR2 ANQGSEA. As DNA, the CDR3 is TGCAGCGTTCGCCAGGGGGCCTGGATGAACACTGAAGCTTTCTTT. Translated, it gives CSVRQGAWMNTEAFF.

This chain connects TRBV6-1 to TRBJ1-3; D remains ambiguous. V was clipped by 0 bases and J by 4 bases, with 13 bases between them. This CDR3 comprises 16 residues. Germline V gene lookup returns CDR1 MNHNS and CDR2 SASEGT. The CDR3 sequence is CASSEADSGGGNTIYF. The CDR3, as DNA: TGTGCCAGCAGTGAAGCGGACTCAGGCGGGGGAAACACCATATATTTT.

This clonotype was seen only a few times. The chain links TRBV2 to TRBJ2-5, with 8 bases matching TRBD2. CDR1 and CDR2 from the germline V gene are SNHLY and FYNNEI. Trimming took 6 bases from V and 3 from J; bases not matched to a gene: 6. CDR3 length: 14 amino acids. The CDR3: CASSRIGGEETQYF. DNA of the CDR3: TGTGCCAGCAGCCGAATCGGGGGGGAAGAGACCCAGTACTTC. Complete variable domain (other parts from reference TRBV2 and TRBJ2-5): EPEVTQTPSHQVTQMGQEVILRCVPISNHLYFYWYRQILGQKVEFLVSFYNNEISEKSEIFDDQFSVERPDGSNFTLKIRSTKLEDSAMYFCASSRIGGEETQYFGPGTRLLVL.

This clonotype was recorded a few times. The rearrangement joins TRBV11-2 to TRBJ2-1; D not resolved. The ends were cut back, 3 bases at V and 5 bases at J, with 20 bases in the middle. The CDR3 length is 17 residues. Germline V lookup: CDR1 SGHAT, CDR2 FQNNGV. The CDR3 nucleotides are TGTGCCAGCAGCTTTGTAGGCAATGGCGTGCCCCACAATGAGCAGTTCTTC. The encoded protein is CASSFVGNGVPHNEQFF.

A few counts support this clonotype. This chain joins TRBV20-1 and TRBJ1-5; 8 bases align to TRBD1. Germline V gene data show CDR1 as DFQATT and CDR2 as SNEGSKA (reference sequence). The V gene end was trimmed by 6 bases and the J gene end by 7 bases; junction bases not matched to a gene: 11. The CDR3 has 14 amino acids. CDR3 loop: CSARTGLPTQPQHF. In DNA, the CDR3 is TGCAGTGCGAGGACAGGGTTACCAACCCAGCCCCAGCATTTT.

This clonotype has only a few counts. The chain links TRBV7-6 to TRBJ2-7; 8 bases map to TRBD1. CDR3 length equals 18 residues. Germline CDR1 reads SGHVS; CDR2 reads FNYEAQ. J was trimmed by 1 base and V by 1 base; bases with no gene match: 12. DNA for the CDR3: TGTGCCAGCAGCTTAGGAGGCTCAGCAGGGGGCCTTTCCTACGAGCAGTACTTC. This sequence encodes CASSLGGSAGGLSYEQYF.

The rearrangement links TRBV13 to TRBJ1-1; unclear D gene. The CDR3 totals 15 residues. From germline, CDR1 is PRHDT and CDR2 FYEKMQ (reference sequence). V dropped 4 bases and J dropped 1 base, with 13 bases sitting between them. For the CDR3, the DNA is TGTGCCAGCAGCTCACTAAATAGGGAGAACACTGAAGCTTTCTTT. Protein: CASSSLNRENTEAFF. Combining the CDR3 with reference TRBV13 and TRBJ1-1 gives the whole variable domain AAGVIQSPRHLIKEKRETATLKCYPIPRHDTVYWYQQGPGQDPQFLISFYEKMQSDKGSIPDRFSAQQFSDYHSELNMSSLELGDSALYFCASSSLNRENTEAFFGQGTRLTVV.

This chain uses TRBV6-1 with TRBJ1-5; D remains ambiguous. In germline, CDR1 is MNHNS, CDR2 SASEGT. Trimming removed 4 bases at V and 4 bases at J, with 14 bases between. The CDR3 is made up of 15 amino acids. The CDR3 region has the DNA TGTGCCAGCAGTGTTCCGGTGGTTGGAAATCAGCCCCAGCATTTT. Residues: CASSVPVVGNQPQHF.

This clonotype was recorded many times. The V call is TRBV18, the J call TRBJ2-2, with TRBD2 identical over 9 bases. J gave up 4 bases and V 4 bases, and 13 bases lay outside the gene matches. CDR1 is KGHSH and CDR2 is LQKENI in the germline V gene. The CDR3 has 18 amino acids. CDR3 sequence reads: CASSLPTTRLAATGELFF. The CDR3 DNA sequence: TGTGCCAGCTCACTCCCAACCACTAGACTAGCGGCCACCGGGGAGCTGTTTTTT.

This chain joins TRBV2 and TRBJ2-7; D is undetermined. With 1 base removed from V and 5 bases from J, the gap between germline ends came to 3 bases. CDR1 SNHLY and CDR2 FYNNEI come from the germline V gene. This CDR3 has 11 amino acids. The CDR3 here is CASSEEDEQYF. Written as DNA, the CDR3 is TGTGCCAGCAGTGAAGAGGACGAGCAGTACTTC. Based on the CDR3 plus reference TRBV2 and TRBJ2-7, the full variable domain is EPEVTQTPSHQVTQMGQEVILRCVPISNHLYFYWYRQILGQKVEFLVSFYNNEISEKSEIFDDQFSVERPDGSNFTLKIRSTKLEDSAMYFCASSEEDEQYFGPGTRLTVT.

In its sample, this clonotype was seen a few times. This chain uses TRBV3-1 with TRBJ2-1; 13 positions agree with TRBD2. Germline V gives CDR1 LGHDT, CDR2 YNNKEL (reference sequence). V trimming: 1 base; J trimming: 9 bases; junction bases outside the gene matches: 9. This CDR3 is 17 amino acids long. The CDR3 nucleotides read TGTGCCAGCAGCCAAGGGGGAAGACTAGCGGGAGGTGGTGAGCAGTTCTTC. It encodes CASSQGGRLAGGGEQFF.

This clonotype was seen once. A much larger clone differs by one base, so this may be a read error. The rearrangement uses TRBV20-1 and TRBJ2-1; the match to TRBD1 covers 7 bases. CDR1 and CDR2 (germline): DFQATT, SNEGSKA (reference sequence). This CDR3 comprises 15 residues. V shed 5 bases, J shed 5 bases, and the junction held 12 bases outside the gene matches. The CDR3 spells CSAPWTGQSHNEQFF. The CDR3, as DNA: TGCAGTGCTCCCTGGACAGGCCAATCCCACAATGAGCAGTTCTTC.

J is TRBJ2-3 and V is TRBV4-2; 8 nucleotides agree with TRBD2. Germline loops: CDR1 LGHNA, CDR2 YNFKEQ. CDR3 size: 17 residues. V gave up 3 bases and J gave up 0 bases; unmatched junction bases: 8. As DNA, the CDR3 is TGTGCCAGCAGCCAGTCCCGCGGGAGGACTAGCACAGATACGCAGTATTTT. It translates to CASSQSRGRTSTDTQYF.

CDR3 coding DNA: TGTGCCAGCAGCCCACGGGACTCCCACAGGGAGCAGTTCTTC. This gives the protein CASSPRDSHREQFF. The chain links TRBV11-3 to TRBJ2-1, with a weak D call TRBD2 (6 bases). V lost 5 bases and J 10 bases, leaving 18 bases between the germline ends. Looked up from germline, CDR1 is SGHNT and CDR2 is YENEEA. The CDR3 is 14 residues long.

The CDR3 DNA reads as TGTGCCAGCAGCGATAAATCCAGGGGCACCAACAATGAGCAGTTCTTC. Protein product: CASSDKSRGTNNEQFF. The rearrangement uses TRBV5-5 and TRBJ2-1, with D possibly matching TRBD1 (6 bases). Trimming stripped 4 bases from V and 5 bases from J, with 19 bases between. Germline lookup yields CDR1 SGHKS and CDR2 YYEKEE (reference sequence). The CDR3 contains 16 residues.

This clonotype was seen more than once but under ten times. V is TRBV11-2 and J is TRBJ2-2, with TRBD2 identical over 8 bases. This CDR3 region has 15 residues. V shed 7 bases, J shed 4 bases, and the junction held 8 bases outside the gene matches. Germline V gene sequence: CDR1 SGHAT, CDR2 FQNNGV. The CDR3 nucleotides read TGTGCCAGCATCAACCGGGCGGGAGGCACCGGGGAGCTGTTTTTT. Translated, it gives CASINRAGGTGELFF. The entire variable domain, with the rest obtained from reference TRBV11-2 and TRBJ2-2, is as follows: EAGVAQSPRYKIIEKRQSVAFWCNPISGHATLYWYQQILGQGPKLLIQFQNNGVVDDSQLPKDRFSAERLKGVDSTLKIQPAKLEDSAVYLCASINRAGGTGELFFGEGSRLTVL.

This clonotype turned up a few times. The rearrangement uses TRBV3-1 and TRBJ1-2; D is unresolved. The CDR3 length is 15 residues. Trimming took 4 bases from V and 3 from J, leaving 15 bases between them. Looked up from germline, CDR1 is LGHDT and CDR2 is YNNKEL (reference sequence). The CDR3 DNA reads TGTGCCAGCAGCCCGTCGCTAAATAACTACTATGGCTACACCTTC. It yields the protein CASSPSLNNYYGYTF.

This clonotype has ten or more counts. CDR3 region: CASSPTSGRADTQYF. As DNA, the CDR3 is TGTGCCAGCAGCCCGACTAGCGGGAGGGCAGATACGCAGTATTTT. This chain uses TRBV12-3 or TRBV12-4 with TRBJ2-3, with 14 bases identical to TRBD2. J gave up 4 bases and V 6 bases, and 3 bases lay outside the gene matches. This CDR3 region has 15 residues.

This clonotype showed up many times. This chain uses TRBV6-5 with TRBJ2-1; a weak D match, TRBD2 (6 bases). CDR1 is MNHEY, CDR2 SVGAGI, per germline. Trimming stripped 8 bases from V and 6 bases from J, with 20 bases between. This CDR3 spans 15 amino acids. CDR3 region: CASFDNSGGLNEQFF. CDR3 nucleotides: TGTGCCAGCTTTGATAATAGCGGAGGACTCAATGAGCAGTTCTTC.

The sample holds many counts of this clonotype. This sequence joins TRBV20-1 and TRBJ2-3; D may be TRBD1 or TRBD2 (6 bases each). This CDR3 spans 15 amino acids. The germline V and J ends were trimmed by 6 bases and 4 bases, with 20 bases remaining between them. Germline V CDR1 and CDR2: DFQATT, SNEGSKA (reference sequence). The DNA for the CDR3 is TGCAGTGCCATCAGGGACACTGGGAGGTCAGATACGCAGTATTTT. Amino acids: CSAIRDTGRSDTQYF.

V and J are TRBV15 and TRBJ1-2; D unclear. Trimming removed 3 bases at V and 0 bases at J, with 8 bases between. Germline CDR1 is LNHNV and CDR2 is YYDKDF (reference sequence). The CDR3 covers 14 residues. The CDR3 loop is CATSSRRANYGYTF. The CDR3 coding sequence is TGTGCCACCAGCAGCCGAAGAGCTAACTATGGCTACACCTTC.

This clonotype was recorded at least ten times. This rearrangement joins TRBV11-2 to TRBJ2-1, with TRBD2 identical over 10 bases. Looked up from germline, CDR1 is SGHAT and CDR2 is FQNNGV. The CDR3 is 15 amino acids. The junction had 3 bases not matched to a gene; V was cut back by 4 bases and J by 3 bases. The CDR3 is CASSSLAGNYNEQFF. The CDR3 nucleotides are TGTGCCAGCAGCTCACTAGCGGGGAACTACAATGAGCAGTTCTTC.